Sequencing of this T cell receptor (beta chain) was carried out in a study of T cell responses to AZD1222 COVID-19 vaccine. Study in general: The study pooled second doses at about 4 or about 12 weeks.

A word on this clone: Its antigen is unidentified.

V lost 2 bases and J lost 6; bases outside the gene matches: 5. Germline V gives CDR1 MNHEY, CDR2 SVGAGI. The CDR3 loop spans 14 amino acids. Clones were sequenced by immunoSEQ multiplex PCR, and TCRdb holds only the in-frame ones, with some missing. The sample consists of over 120,000 clones, about 92% of them appearing once. Overall study results and limits: Increases in Spike-specific TCR breadth and depth were seen after two AZD1222 doses. In a largely white British group with more females than males, clonal diversity was possibly underestimated. CD4 TCRs linked to vaccination spanned spike, dominating at 160-218 and 743-854.

The chain is built from TRBV6-5 and TRBJ2-5; 8 bases are shared with TRBD2. This TCR derives from an adult in good health. The sample here was peripheral blood, taken on day 0 of AZD1222 vaccination. The CDR3 nucleotides are TGTGCCAGCAGTTACAGCGGGGGTTTTAAGACCCAGTACTTC. Protein sequence: CASSYSGGFKTQYF.